Below are 15 T cell receptor beta chains sequenced from a single sample in a study of blood T cell repertoires in COVID-19. Libraries were prepared by immunoSEQ multiplex PCR; TCRdb keeps only in-frame clonotypes and omits some of them. The sample records roughly 200,000 clones, about four fifths being singletons. The sequenced sample was peripheral blood. These receptors all stem from a woman aged 35 to 49 with COVID-19, enrolled during active disease.

This clone was detected a few times. The chain couples TRBV5-1 to TRBJ2-2; TRBD1 matches 12 bases. CDR1 SGHRS and CDR2 YFSETQ come from the germline V gene. J gave up 7 bases and V 5 bases, and 3 bases lay outside the gene matches. CDR3 length: 14 residues. CDR3 amino acids: CASRGQGAHGELFF. The CDR3 nucleotides read TGCGCCAGCAGGGGACAGGGGGCCCACGGGGAGCTGTTTTTT.

V and J are TRBV9 and TRBJ1-2; D remains unclear. Between the trimmed V and J ends, which lost 0 bases and 4 bases, there was a span of 10 bases. Germline CDR1 SGDLS, CDR2 YYNGEE. The CDR3 contains 14 residues. The CDR3 DNA follows: TGTGCCAGCAGCGTAGGTGAGGGAGCCTATGGCTACACCTTC. It specifies CASSVGEGAYGYTF.

This clone was counted many times. This rearrangement joins TRBV3-1 (or the pseudogene TRBV3-2) to TRBJ2-1; 8 positions match TRBD2. This CDR3 has 14 amino acids. V shed 6 bases and J 6 bases; nucleotides not matched to a gene: 7. Germline assignment: CDR1 LGHDT and CDR2 YNNKEL (reference sequence). The CDR3 DNA follows: TGTGCCAGCAGTACTCCGGGACTAGTCAATGAGCAGTTCTTC. It encodes CASSTPGLVNEQFF.

This chain links TRBV2 with TRBJ2-1, with 8 bases lining up with TRBD1. V shed 8 bases, J shed 4 bases, and the junction held 10 bases outside the gene matches. CDR3 length equals 15 residues. CDR1 and CDR2 (germline): SNHLY, FYNNEI. This CDR3 is CASSRQGPIYNEQFF. As DNA, the CDR3 is TGTGCCAGCTCACGACAGGGGCCTATTTACAATGAGCAGTTCTTC.

V and J are TRBV2 and TRBJ2-6, with a possible D match to TRBD2 (5 bases). The CDR3 covers 17 residues. The germline V and J ends were trimmed by 7 bases and 1 base, with 17 bases remaining between them. Germline loops: CDR1 SNHLY, CDR2 FYNNEI. The CDR3 sequence is CASTGNGGRSGANVLTF. CDR3 nucleotide sequence: TGTGCCAGCACAGGTAACGGAGGTCGGTCTGGGGCCAACGTCCTGACTTTC.

The chain combines TRBV9 with TRBJ2-5, with a possible D match to TRBD1 (6 bases). The CDR3 covers 15 residues. V lost 0 bases and J 7 bases, leaving 16 bases between the germline ends. Germline V gene sequence: CDR1 SGDLS, CDR2 YYNGEE. The CDR3 reads CASSVVEGDHGTQYF. CDR3 sequence (DNA): TGTGCCAGCAGCGTAGTAGAGGGGGATCACGGGACCCAGTACTTC. The full variable domain, in which reference TRBV9 and TRBJ2-5 provide the parts outside the CDR3, is DSGVTQTPKHLITATGQRVTLRCSPRSGDLSVYWYQQSLDQGLQFLIQYYNGEERAKGNILERFSAQQFPDLHSELNLSSLELGDSALYFCASSVVEGDHGTQYFGPGTRLLVL.

The chain links TRBV30 to TRBJ1-4; D not resolved. V lost 2 bases, J lost 10 bases, and 14 bases lay in between. Germline CDR1 reads GTSNPN; CDR2 reads SVGIG (reference sequence). The CDR3 is made up of 13 amino acids. CDR3 region: CAWSPGNPIKLFF. DNA of the CDR3: TGTGCCTGGAGTCCCGGGAATCCTATAAAACTGTTTTTT. Full variable domain (outside the CDR3, taken from reference TRBV30 and TRBJ1-4): SQTIHQWPATLVQPVGSPLSLECTVEGTSNPNLYWYRQAAGRGLQLLFYSVGIGQISSEVPQNLSASRPQDRQFILSSKKLLLSDSGFYLCAWSPGNPIKLFFGSGTQLSVL.

This rearrangement joins TRBV18 to TRBJ1-1; no firm D call. The CDR3 runs 15 residues. Germline CDR1 reads KGHSH; CDR2 reads LQKENI. V was trimmed by 3 bases and J by 0 bases, leaving 11 bases between them. The CDR3 here is CASSPARQMNTEAFF. CDR3 in DNA: TGTGCCAGCTCACCTGCCAGGCAGATGAACACTGAAGCTTTCTTT. Together with reference TRBV18 and TRBJ1-1, the CDR3 gives the full variable domain: NAGVMQNPRHLVRRRGQEARLRCSPMKGHSHVYWYRQLPEEGLKFMVYLQKENIIDESGMPKERFSAEFPKEGPSILRIQQVVRGDSAAYFCASSPARQMNTEAFFGQGTRLTVV.

The rearrangement joins TRBV25-1 to TRBJ1-4; no reliable D call. The germline gives CDR1 MGHDK, CDR2 SYGVNS. Trimming pared 5 bases from V and 5 bases from J, leaving 15 bases between. The CDR3 contains 15 residues. The DNA of the CDR3 is TGTGCCAGCAGTAATCAGGACTCAGTCAATGAAAAACTGTTTTTT. Translated, it gives CASSNQDSVNEKLFF.

The gene calls are TRBV4-1 and TRBJ1-6, with D possibly matching TRBD1 (6 bases). The CDR3 length is 16 residues. The germline gives CDR1 MGHRA, CDR2 YSYEKL. V lost 4 bases to trimming and J lost 3 bases, with 13 bases between them. The CDR3 region has the DNA TGCGCCAGCAGCCCTAGAGAGGACAGCTATAATTCACCCCTCCACTTT. It yields the protein CASSPREDSYNSPLHF.

The chain couples TRBV6-2 or TRBV6-3 to TRBJ2-2; tentative D call: TRBD1 (6 bases). The germline CDR1 and CDR2 sequences are MNHEY and SVGEGT. This CDR3 has 16 residues. V was clipped by 3 bases and J by 4 bases, with 15 bases between them. The CDR3 spells CASSYMGHSITGELFF. The CDR3 region has the DNA TGTGCCAGCAGTTATATGGGACATTCAATCACCGGGGAGCTGTTTTTT.

J is TRBJ2-7 and V is TRBV5-4; 8 bases align to TRBD1. The CDR3 consists of 13 residues. The V segment lost 4 bases and the J segment 4 bases; nucleotides outside the gene matches: 4. Germline CDR1 SGHNT, CDR2 YYREEE (reference sequence). The CDR3 sequence: CASSDYRGYEQYF. DNA for the CDR3: TGTGCCAGCAGCGACTACAGGGGGTACGAGCAGTACTTC.

The chain is built from TRBV4-2 and TRBJ2-1; 11 bases match TRBD2. The V gene end was trimmed by 4 bases and the J gene end by 6 bases; junction bases not matched to a gene: 11. The CDR3 runs to 17 residues. Looked up from germline, CDR1 is LGHNA and CDR2 is YNFKEQ. Here the CDR3 DNA reads TGTGCCAGCAGCCCATGGGGGTTTAGCGGGGGGGCCAATGAGCAGTTCTTC. Protein sequence: CASSPWGFSGGANEQFF.

With respect to this clone: The junction shows a germline mismatch at one end, possibly a read error. V is TRBV9 and J is TRBJ1-2; TRBD1 agrees at 12 bases. Per the germline V gene, CDR1 is SGDLS and CDR2 is YYNGEE. The CDR3 runs 19 residues. CDR3 in amino acids: CASRVAAGGGTGGIYGYTF. For the CDR3, the DNA is TGTGCCAGCCGCGTAGCAGCGGGCGGGGGGACAGGGGGCATCTATGGCTACACCTTC.

The chain is built from TRBV15 and TRBJ1-2; possibly TRBD1 for D (6 bases). Trimming removed 4 bases at V and 1 base at J, with 13 bases between. Per germline, CDR1 LNHNV and CDR2 YYDKDF (reference sequence). This CDR3 has 15 residues. The chain's CDR3 is CATSTRQVINYGYTF. The CDR3 nucleotides are TGTGCCACCAGCACGCGACAGGTGATTAACTATGGCTACACCTTC.